This T cell receptor beta chain was captured by sequencing in a study of cytomegalovirus exposure and HLA in healthy donors. The data were produced by immunoSEQ multiplex PCR, yet TCRdb's version contains in-frame clones alone and is incomplete. The sample shows 150,000 to 200,000 clones, 91% of them seen only once. This clone is a singleton in its sample. The sample consisted of PBMCs. This TCR came from a woman younger than 35 in good health and CMV-seropositive.

This CDR3 reads CAWSAGLLTKNIQYF. For the CDR3, the DNA is TGTGCCTGGAGCGCGGGCTTATTGACCAAAAACATTCAGTACTTC. The V gene is TRBV30, the J gene TRBJ2-4; a weak D match, TRBD2 (5 bases). Trimming pared 3 bases from V and 2 bases from J, leaving 14 bases between. Looked up from germline, CDR1 is GTSNPN and CDR2 is SVGIG (reference sequence). This CDR3 contains 15 residues.